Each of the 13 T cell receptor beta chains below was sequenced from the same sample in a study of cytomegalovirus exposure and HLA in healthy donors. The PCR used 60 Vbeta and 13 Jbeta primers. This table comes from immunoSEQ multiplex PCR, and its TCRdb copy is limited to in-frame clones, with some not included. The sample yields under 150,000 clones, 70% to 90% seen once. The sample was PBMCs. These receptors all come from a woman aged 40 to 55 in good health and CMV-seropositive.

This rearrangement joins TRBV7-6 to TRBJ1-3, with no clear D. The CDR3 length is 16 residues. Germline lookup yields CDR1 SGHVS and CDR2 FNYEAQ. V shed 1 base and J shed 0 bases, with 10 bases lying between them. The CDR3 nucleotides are TGTGCCAGCAGCTTAGGGGCAGTGGACTCTGGAAACACCATATATTTT. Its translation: CASSLGAVDSGNTIYF.

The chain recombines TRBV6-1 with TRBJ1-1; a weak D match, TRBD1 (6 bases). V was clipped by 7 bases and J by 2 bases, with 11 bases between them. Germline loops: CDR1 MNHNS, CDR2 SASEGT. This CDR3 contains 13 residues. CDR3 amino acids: CASTRQDNTEAFF. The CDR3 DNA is TGTGCCAGCACACGACAGGACAACACTGAAGCTTTCTTT.

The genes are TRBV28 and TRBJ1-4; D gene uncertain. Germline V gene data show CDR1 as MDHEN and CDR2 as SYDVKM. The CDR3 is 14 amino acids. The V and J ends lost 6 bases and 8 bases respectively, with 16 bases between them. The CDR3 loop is CASSGISGREKLFF. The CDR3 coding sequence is TGTGCCAGCAGCGGGATCTCCGGTCGGGAAAAACTGTTTTTT. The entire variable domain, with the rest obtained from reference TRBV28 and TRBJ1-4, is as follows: DVKVTQSSRYLVKRTGEKVFLECVQDMDHENMFWYRQDPGLGLRLIYFSYDVKMKEKGDIPEGYSVSREKKERFSLILESASTNQTSMYLCASSGISGREKLFFGSGTQLSVL.

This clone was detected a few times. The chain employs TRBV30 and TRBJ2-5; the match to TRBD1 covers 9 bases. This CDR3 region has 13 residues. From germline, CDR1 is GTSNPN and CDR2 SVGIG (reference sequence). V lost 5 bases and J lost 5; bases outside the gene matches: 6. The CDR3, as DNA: TGTGCCTGGGCAACAGGGGGCTCCGAGACCCAGTACTTC. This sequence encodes CAWATGGSETQYF.

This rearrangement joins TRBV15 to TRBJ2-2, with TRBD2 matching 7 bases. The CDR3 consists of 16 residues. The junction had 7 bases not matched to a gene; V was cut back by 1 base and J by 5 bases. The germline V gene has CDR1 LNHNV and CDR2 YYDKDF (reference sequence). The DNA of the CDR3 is TGTGCCACCAGCAGAGTGGTGGGGAGGGCTACCGGGGAGCTGTTTTTT. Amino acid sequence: CATSRVVGRATGELFF.

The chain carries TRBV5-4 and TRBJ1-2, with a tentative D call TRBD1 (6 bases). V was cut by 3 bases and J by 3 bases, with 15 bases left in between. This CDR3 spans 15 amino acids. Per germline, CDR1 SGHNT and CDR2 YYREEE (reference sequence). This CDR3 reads CASSSGTKVDYGYTF. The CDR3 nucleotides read TGTGCCAGCAGCTCCGGGACAAAAGTAGACTATGGCTACACCTTC. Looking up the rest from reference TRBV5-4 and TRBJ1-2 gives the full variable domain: ETGVTQSPTHLIKTRGQQVTLRCSSQSGHNTVSWYQQALGQGPQFIFQYYREEENGRGNFPPRFSGLQFPNYSSELNVNALELDDSALYLCASSSGTKVDYGYTFGSGTRLTVV.

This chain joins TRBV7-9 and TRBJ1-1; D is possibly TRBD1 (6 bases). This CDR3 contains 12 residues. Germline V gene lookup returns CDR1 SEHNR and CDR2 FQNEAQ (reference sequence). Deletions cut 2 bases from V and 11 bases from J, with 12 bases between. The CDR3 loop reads CASSLTRTDAFF. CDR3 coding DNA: TGTGCCAGCAGCTTAACTAGGACAGACGCTTTCTTT.

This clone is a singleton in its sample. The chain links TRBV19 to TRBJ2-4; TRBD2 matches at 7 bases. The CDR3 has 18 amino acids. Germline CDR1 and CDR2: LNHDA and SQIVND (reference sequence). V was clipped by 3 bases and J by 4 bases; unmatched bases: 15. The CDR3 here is CASSISSGGKVSKNIQYF. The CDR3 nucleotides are TGTGCCAGTAGTATTTCATCGGGGGGAAAGGTTTCAAAAAACATTCAGTACTTC.

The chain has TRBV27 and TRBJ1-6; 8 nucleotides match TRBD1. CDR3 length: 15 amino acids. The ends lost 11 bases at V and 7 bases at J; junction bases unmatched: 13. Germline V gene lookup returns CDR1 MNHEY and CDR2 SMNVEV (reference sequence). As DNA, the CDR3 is TGTGCCCGACCACATACAGGGGGTCGGAATTCACCCCTCCACTTT. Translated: CARPHTGGRNSPLHF.

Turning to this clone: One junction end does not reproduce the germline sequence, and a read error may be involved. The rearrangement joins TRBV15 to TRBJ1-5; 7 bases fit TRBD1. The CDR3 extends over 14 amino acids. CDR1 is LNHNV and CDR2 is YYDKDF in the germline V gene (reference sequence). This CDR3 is CTTSRGQRNQPQHF. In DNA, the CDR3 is TGTACCACCAGCAGGGGACAGCGGAATCAGCCCCAGCATTTT.

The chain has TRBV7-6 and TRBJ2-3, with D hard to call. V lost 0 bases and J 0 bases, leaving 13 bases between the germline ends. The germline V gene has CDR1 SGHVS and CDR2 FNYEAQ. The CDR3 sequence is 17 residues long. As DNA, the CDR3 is TGTGCCAGCAGCTTAGCGTCGTCAGTCCCTAGCACAGATACGCAGTATTTT. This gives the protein CASSLASSVPSTDTQYF.

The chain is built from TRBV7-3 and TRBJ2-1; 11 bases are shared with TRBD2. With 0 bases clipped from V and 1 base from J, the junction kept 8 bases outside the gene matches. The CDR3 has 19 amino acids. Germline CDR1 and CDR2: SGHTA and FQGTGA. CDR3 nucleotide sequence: TGTGCCAGCAGCTTAACTGGTGGTAGCGGGAGGGCATCCTACAATGAGCAGTTCTTC. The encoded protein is CASSLTGGSGRASYNEQFF.

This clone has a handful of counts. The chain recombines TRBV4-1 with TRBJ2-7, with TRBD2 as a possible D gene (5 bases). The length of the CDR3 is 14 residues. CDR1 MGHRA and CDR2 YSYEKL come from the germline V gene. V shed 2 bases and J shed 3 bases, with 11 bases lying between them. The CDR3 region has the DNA TGCGCCAGCAGCCAAACTAACGGGGTCTACGAGCAGTACTTC. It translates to CASSQTNGVYEQYF.